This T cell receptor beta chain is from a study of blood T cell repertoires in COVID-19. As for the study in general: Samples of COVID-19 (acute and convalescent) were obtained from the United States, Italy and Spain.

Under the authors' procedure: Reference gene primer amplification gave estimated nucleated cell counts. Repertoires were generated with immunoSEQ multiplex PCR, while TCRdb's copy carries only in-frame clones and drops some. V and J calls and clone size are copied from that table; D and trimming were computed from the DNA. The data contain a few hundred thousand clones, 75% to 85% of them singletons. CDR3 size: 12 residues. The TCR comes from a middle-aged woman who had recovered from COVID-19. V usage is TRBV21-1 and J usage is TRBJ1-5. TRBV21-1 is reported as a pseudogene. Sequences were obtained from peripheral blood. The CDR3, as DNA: TGTGCCAGCAGCAAAGAGAGTCAGCCCCAGCATTTT. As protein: CASSKESQPQHF.